This T cell receptor beta chain was recorded in a study of sequential checkpoint blockade in melanoma. The overall study: Patients were randomized 1:1 to nivolumab-then-ipilimumab or ipilimumab-then-nivolumab first-line.

CDR1 is SNHLY and CDR2 is FYNNEI in the germline V gene. This CDR3 has 14 residues. Trimming removed 9 bases from V and 6 bases from J, with 15 bases in between. Treatment of the sample: randomized to nivolumab then ipilimumab (arm A) or the reverse (arm B). From thawed PBMCs, live CD3+CD8+ cells negative for CD19 and CD56 were sorted. The method was immunoSEQ multiplex PCR; TCRdb's version includes in-frame clones alone and lacks a portion of them. The sample shows about 20,000 clones, roughly 76% of them seen only once. The sequence derives from a human donor with melanoma. The genes are TRBV2 and TRBJ1-6; maybe TRBD1 (6 bases). Sequencing used CD8+ T cells sorted from blood (inferred from file names), obtained from a patient given nivolumab and ipilimumab in sequence. The CDR3 DNA follows: TGTGCCAGTACAGGGCCGGGTCGTAATTCACCCCTCCACTTT. Its translation: CASTGPGRNSPLHF.